A selection of T cell receptor beta chains follows, all from one sample in a study of cytomegalovirus exposure and HLA in healthy donors. TCRdb's table, derived via immunoSEQ multiplex PCR, lists solely in-frame clones and lacks some. The profile shows around 130,000 clones, around 81% of them singletons. The sequencing sample was made of PBMCs. The source of these receptors is a woman aged 40 to 50 in good health and CMV-seronegative. Each CDR3 is given with its conserved first and last residue. D genes are given only for firm matches. Clone size, where shown, is once, few, many, or a class for clones that have expanded.

CDR3aa: CASSYRLSPDTQYF; CDR3nt: TGTGCCAGCAGTTACAGACTCTCCCCGGATACGCAGTATTTT; abundance: -; len: 14; j_gene: TRBJ2-3; d_gene: -; v_gene: TRBV6-5
CDR3aa: CASSYEGTSTDTQYF; CDR3nt: TGCGCCAGCAGCTATGAAGGGACTAGCACAGATACGCAGTATTTT; abundance: once; len: 15; j_gene: TRBJ2-3; d_gene: -; v_gene: TRBV5-1
CDR3aa: CASTPRLAGGKNYNEQFF; CDR3nt: TGTGCCAGCACCCCGCGACTAGCGGGAGGGAAGAACTACAATGAGCAGTTCTTC; abundance: -; len: 18; j_gene: TRBJ2-1; d_gene: TRBD2; v_gene: TRBV7-9
CDR3aa: CASRQGQSSYNSPLHF; CDR3nt: TGTGCCAGCAGGCAGGGACAGAGCTCCTATAATTCACCCCTCCACTTT; abundance: -; len: 16; j_gene: TRBJ1-6; d_gene: TRBD1; v_gene: TRBV27
CDR3aa: CASRPGGEGQPQHF; CDR3nt: TGCGCCAGCAGACCAGGGGGCGAAGGTCAGCCCCAGCATTTT; abundance: once; len: 14; j_gene: TRBJ1-5; d_gene: TRBD1; v_gene: TRBV4-1
CDR3aa: CASSRLTTGGTDTQYF; CDR3nt: TGTGCCAGCAGTCGACTTACGACAGGGGGAACAGATACGCAGTATTTT; abundance: -; len: 16; j_gene: TRBJ2-3; d_gene: TRBD1; v_gene: TRBV27
CDR3aa: CASSLGGGGEQFF; CDR3nt: TGTGCCAGCAGCTTAGGGGGCGGGGGAGAGCAGTTCTTC; abundance: -; len: 13; j_gene: TRBJ2-1; d_gene: TRBD2; v_gene: TRBV7-2
CDR3aa: CASSLGREYNEQFF; CDR3nt: TGTGCCAGCAGCTTAGGAAGGGAGTACAATGAGCAGTTCTTC; abundance: -; len: 14; j_gene: TRBJ2-1; d_gene: -; v_gene: TRBV7-2
CDR3aa: CASSRQKGGGGKETQYF; CDR3nt: TGCGCCAGCAGCCGACAAAAAGGGGGGGGAGGGAAAGAGACCCAGTACTTC; abundance: -; len: 17; j_gene: TRBJ2-5; d_gene: -; v_gene: TRBV4-1
CDR3aa: CASSDRGSGTEAFF; CDR3nt: TGTGCCAGCAGTGACAGGGGAAGTGGCACTGAAGCTTTCTTT; abundance: -; len: 14; j_gene: TRBJ1-1; d_gene: -; v_gene: TRBV2
CDR3aa: CSVEDRRRGQEVRGYTF; CDR3nt: TGCAGCGTTGAAGATCGGAGAAGGGGACAGGAAGTGCGGGGCTACACCTTC; abundance: once; len: 17; j_gene: TRBJ1-2; d_gene: TRBD1; v_gene: TRBV29-1
CDR3aa: CAWSSGESSPLHF; CDR3nt: TGTGCCTGGAGTTCAGGGGAGAGTTCACCCCTCCACTTT; abundance: -; len: 13; j_gene: TRBJ1-6; d_gene: -; v_gene: TRBV30
CDR3aa: CASSPNNEQFF; CDR3nt: TGTGCCAGCAGTCCAAACAATGAGCAGTTCTTC; abundance: -; len: 11; j_gene: TRBJ2-1; d_gene: -; v_gene: TRBV28
CDR3aa: CASSSPRDYNSPLHF; CDR3nt: TGTGCCAGCAGCTCCCCCCGCGATTATAATTCCCCCCTCCACTTT; abundance: -; len: 15; j_gene: TRBJ1-6; d_gene: -; v_gene: TRBV7-9
CDR3aa: CASGDSYGYTF; CDR3nt: TGTGCCAGCGGAGACAGCTATGGCTACACCTTC; abundance: -; len: 11; j_gene: TRBJ1-2; d_gene: -; v_gene: TRBV6-1
CDR3aa: CASSPGRGAYEQYF; CDR3nt: TGTGCCAGCAGTCCGGGGCGGGGGGCCTACGAGCAGTACTTC; abundance: -; len: 14; j_gene: TRBJ2-7; d_gene: TRBD2; v_gene: TRBV27
CDR3aa: CASSLREPGLVVGAVDEQFF; CDR3nt: TGTGCCAGCAGCCTCAGGGAACCGGGACTAGTGGTCGGGGCCGTCGATGAGCAGTTCTTC; abundance: once; len: 20; j_gene: TRBJ2-1; d_gene: TRBD2; v_gene: TRBV14
CDR3aa: CASSQALGGTVGYTF; CDR3nt: TGCGCCAGCAGCCAAGCCTTGGGGGGGACTGTCGGCTACACCTTC; abundance: -; len: 15; j_gene: TRBJ1-2; d_gene: -; v_gene: TRBV4-1
CDR3aa: CATIGRNTEAFF; CDR3nt: TGTGCCACTATAGGGAGGAACACTGAAGCTTTCTTT; abundance: -; len: 12; j_gene: TRBJ1-1; d_gene: -; v_gene: TRBV19
CDR3aa: CASSYSLAGGADTQYF; CDR3nt: TGTGCCAGCAGTTACTCTCTAGCGGGAGGAGCAGATACGCAGTATTTT; abundance: -; len: 16; j_gene: TRBJ2-3; d_gene: TRBD2; v_gene: TRBV6-5
CDR3aa: CASSSPSGGTPYEQYF; CDR3nt: TGTGCCAGCAGCTCCCCTAGCGGGGGGACCCCCTACGAGCAGTACTTC; abundance: -; len: 16; j_gene: TRBJ2-7; d_gene: TRBD2; v_gene: TRBV5-4
CDR3aa: CASSHQTGAHTGELFF; CDR3nt: TGCGCCAGCAGCCACCAGACGGGAGCGCACACCGGGGAGCTGTTTTTT; abundance: few; len: 16; j_gene: TRBJ2-2; d_gene: -; v_gene: TRBV4-1
CDR3aa: CASSRTFRTGGANTEAFF; CDR3nt: TGCGCCAGCAGCCGCACTTTTCGAACAGGGGGAGCGAACACTGAAGCTTTCTTT; abundance: few; len: 18; j_gene: TRBJ1-1; d_gene: TRBD1; v_gene: TRBV5-1
CDR3aa: CASSLRVRGEQFF; CDR3nt: TGCGCCAGCAGCTTGCGTGTGCGGGGTGAGCAGTTCTTC; abundance: -; len: 13; j_gene: TRBJ2-1; d_gene: -; v_gene: TRBV5-1
CDR3aa: CAWRYTGELFF; CDR3nt: TGTGCCTGGCGTTACACCGGGGAGCTGTTTTTT; abundance: few; len: 11; j_gene: TRBJ2-2; d_gene: -; v_gene: TRBV30
CDR3aa: CASSRWATRELFF; CDR3nt: TGTGCCAGCAGCCGATGGGCGACCCGGGAGCTGTTTTTT; abundance: -; len: 13; j_gene: TRBJ2-2; d_gene: -; v_gene: TRBV13
CDR3aa: CASRTGGAYNEQFF; CDR3nt: TGTGCCAGCAGGACAGGGGGGGCCTACAATGAGCAGTTCTTC; abundance: -; len: 14; j_gene: TRBJ2-1; d_gene: TRBD1; v_gene: TRBV6-1
CDR3aa: CASSGGANTGELFF; CDR3nt: TGTGCCAGCAGCGGGGGCGCGAACACCGGGGAGCTGTTTTTT; abundance: few; len: 14; j_gene: TRBJ2-2; d_gene: -; v_gene: TRBV5-4
CDR3aa: CASKGDGEYNEQFF; CDR3nt: TGTGCCAGCAAGGGGGACGGGGAATACAATGAGCAGTTCTTC; abundance: -; len: 14; j_gene: TRBJ2-1; d_gene: -; v_gene: TRBV2
CDR3aa: CASSPGQGGLETQYF; CDR3nt: TGTGCCAGCAGCCCTGGCCAGGGGGGTTTGGAGACCCAGTACTTC; abundance: -; len: 15; j_gene: TRBJ2-5; d_gene: -; v_gene: TRBV11-3
CDR3aa: CASRLASSFGQGRAGTEAFF; CDR3nt: TGTGCAAGTCGCTTAGCGTCTTCTTTTGGACAGGGGCGAGCGGGCACTGAAGCTTTCTTT; abundance: -; len: 20; j_gene: TRBJ1-1; d_gene: -; v_gene: TRBV12-2
CDR3aa: CASSQTDSLYGYTF; CDR3nt: TGTGCCAGCAGCCAAACAGATTCCCTCTATGGCTACACCTTC; abundance: -; len: 14; j_gene: TRBJ1-2; d_gene: -; v_gene: TRBV14
CDR3aa: CASSYSGTGSYEQYF; CDR3nt: TGTGCCAGCAGTTACTCGGGAACAGGGTCCTACGAGCAGTACTTC; abundance: -; len: 15; j_gene: TRBJ2-7; d_gene: -; v_gene: TRBV6-6
CDR3aa: CASSLRGAYNEQFF; CDR3nt: TGTGCCAGCAGTTTACGGGGGGCTTACAATGAGCAGTTCTTC; abundance: -; len: 14; j_gene: TRBJ2-1; d_gene: -; v_gene: TRBV27
CDR3aa: CASKTGSHTEAFF; CDR3nt: TGTGCCAGCAAGACGGGAAGCCACACTGAAGCTTTCTTT; abundance: -; len: 13; j_gene: TRBJ1-1; d_gene: -; v_gene: TRBV27
CDR3aa: CASSLTGQMNTEAFF; CDR3nt: TGTGCCAGCAGCTTAACCGGACAGATGAACACTGAAGCTTTCTTT; abundance: -; len: 15; j_gene: TRBJ1-1; d_gene: -; v_gene: TRBV11-2
CDR3aa: CASSSTGLAHYNEQFF; CDR3nt: TGTGCCAGCAGTTCCACAGGACTAGCGCACTACAATGAGCAGTTCTTC; abundance: -; len: 16; j_gene: TRBJ2-1; d_gene: TRBD2; v_gene: TRBV6-5
CDR3aa: CASSLASRSYEQYF; CDR3nt: TGTGCCAGCAGTTTAGCTAGCAGATCCTACGAGCAGTACTTC; abundance: -; len: 14; j_gene: TRBJ2-7; d_gene: -; v_gene: TRBV27
CDR3aa: CASSPGRQRTGELFF; CDR3nt: TGTGCCAGCTCCCCAGGGAGGCAACGGACCGGGGAGCTGTTTTTT; abundance: -; len: 15; j_gene: TRBJ2-2; d_gene: -; v_gene: TRBV18
CDR3aa: CASSLVGQWEETQYF; CDR3nt: TGTGCCAGCAGCTTAGTCGGACAGTGGGAAGAGACCCAGTACTTC; abundance: -; len: 15; j_gene: TRBJ2-5; d_gene: -; v_gene: TRBV7-8
CDR3aa: CASSESGTGRDGYTF; CDR3nt: TGTGCCAGCAGCGAATCCGGGACCGGGAGGGATGGCTACACCTTC; abundance: -; len: 15; j_gene: TRBJ1-2; d_gene: -; v_gene: TRBV27
CDR3aa: CASSLTPPLELKYQETQYF; CDR3nt: TGTGCCAGCAGTTTAACCCCACCTCTTGAGTTAAAGTACCAAGAGACCCAGTACTTC; abundance: -; len: 19; j_gene: TRBJ2-5; d_gene: -; v_gene: TRBV27
CDR3aa: CAISEMDRNTEAFF; CDR3nt: TGTGCCATCAGTGAAATGGACAGGAACACTGAAGCTTTCTTT; abundance: -; len: 14; j_gene: TRBJ1-1; d_gene: -; v_gene: TRBV10-3
CDR3aa: CASSPPDRGQLKFTEAFF; CDR3nt: TGTGCCAGCAGCCCTCCGGACAGGGGGCAACTTAAGTTTACTGAAGCTTTCTTT; abundance: -; len: 18; j_gene: TRBJ1-1; d_gene: TRBD1; v_gene: TRBV7-9
CDR3aa: CASSYPGTGGEKLFF; CDR3nt: TGTGCCAGCAGTTACCCGGGCACAGGGGGGGAAAAACTGTTTTTT; abundance: -; len: 15; j_gene: TRBJ1-4; d_gene: TRBD1; v_gene: TRBV6-5
CDR3aa: CASRRDWKSDTQYF; CDR3nt: TGTGCCAGCAGAAGGGACTGGAAGTCCGATACGCAGTATTTT; abundance: -; len: 14; j_gene: TRBJ2-3; d_gene: -; v_gene: TRBV7-9
CDR3aa: CASSQGLPSTQYF; CDR3nt: TGTGCCAGCAGCCAGGGACTCCCGAGTACGCAGTATTTT; abundance: -; len: 13; j_gene: TRBJ2-3; d_gene: -; v_gene: TRBV14
CDR3aa: CAWSGTSGGGGDTQYF; CDR3nt: TGTGCCTGGTCCGGGACTAGCGGGGGAGGGGGAGATACGCAGTATTTT; abundance: -; len: 16; j_gene: TRBJ2-3; d_gene: TRBD2; v_gene: TRBV30
CDR3aa: CASSYSNLAGTYGYTF; CDR3nt: TGTGCCAGCAGTTACTCGAATCTGGCAGGAACCTATGGCTACACCTTC; abundance: -; len: 16; j_gene: TRBJ1-2; d_gene: -; v_gene: TRBV6-6
CDR3aa: CASRPLGQIYEQYF; CDR3nt: TGTGCCAGCAGACCCCTGGGACAGATCTACGAGCAGTACTTC; abundance: -; len: 14; j_gene: TRBJ2-7; d_gene: TRBD1; v_gene: TRBV6-1
CDR3aa: CASRMLTRTSLDTQYF; CDR3nt: TGTGCCAGCAGGATGCTAACCAGGACTAGTCTAGATACGCAGTATTTT; abundance: -; len: 16; j_gene: TRBJ2-3; d_gene: TRBD2; v_gene: TRBV5-8
CDR3aa: CASSSTGSGNTIYF; CDR3nt: TGTGCCAGCAGTTCCACCGGGTCTGGAAACACCATATATTTT; abundance: -; len: 14; j_gene: TRBJ1-3; d_gene: -; v_gene: TRBV6-5
CDR3aa: CASSLLGLTEAFF; CDR3nt: TGTGCCAGCTCCCTCCTGGGGCTCACTGAAGCTTTCTTT; abundance: -; len: 13; j_gene: TRBJ1-1; d_gene: -; v_gene: TRBV6-5
CDR3aa: CASSWVDRGRPSTDTQYF; CDR3nt: TGTGCCAGCAGCTGGGTAGACAGGGGGAGACCTAGCACAGATACGCAGTATTTT; abundance: -; len: 18; j_gene: TRBJ2-3; d_gene: TRBD1; v_gene: TRBV5-5